One and the same sample provided the 30 T cell receptor beta chains below, sequenced in a study of cytomegalovirus exposure and HLA in healthy donors. Libraries were prepared by immunoSEQ multiplex PCR; TCRdb keeps only in-frame clonotypes and omits some of them. This repertoire shows 150,000 to 200,000 clones, roughly 86% found once; its top ten account for approximately 2.6%. The specimen sequenced was PBMCs. These receptors were collected from a man aged 18 to 29 in good health and CMV-seropositive.

The genes are TRBV9 and TRBJ2-2, with D perhaps TRBD1 (6 bases). V gave up 0 bases and J gave up 6 bases, with 12 bases separating them. Germline lookup yields CDR1 SGDLS and CDR2 YYNGEE. The CDR3 length is 15 residues. CDR3: CASSVGMGASGELFF. In DNA, the CDR3 is TGTGCCAGCAGCGTAGGGATGGGGGCGTCCGGGGAGCTGTTTTTT. The full variable domain, with the rest looked up from reference TRBV9 and TRBJ2-2, is DSGVTQTPKHLITATGQRVTLRCSPRSGDLSVYWYQQSLDQGLQFLIQYYNGEERAKGNILERFSAQQFPDLHSELNLSSLELGDSALYFCASSVGMGASGELFFGEGSRLTVL.

The table lists this clone with a count of one. This chain joins TRBV4-1 and TRBJ1-1; 11 nucleotides align to TRBD1. Germline assignment: CDR1 MGHRA and CDR2 YSYEKL. The CDR3 totals 18 residues. J lost 6 bases, V lost 3 bases, and 15 bases had no gene match. CDR3 residues: CASSHLGQGEITAAEAFF. Written as DNA, the CDR3 is TGCGCCAGCAGCCACTTGGGACAGGGGGAGATTACGGCGGCTGAAGCTTTCTTT.

This clone was observed a handful of times. The chain carries TRBV15 and TRBJ2-3; a possible D gene is TRBD2 (6 bases). Germline assignment: CDR1 LNHNV and CDR2 YYDKDF (reference sequence). Trimming stripped 8 bases from V and 4 bases from J, with 10 bases between. The CDR3 spans 12 residues. CDR3 in amino acids: CATGPSADTQYF. DNA for the CDR3: TGTGCCACCGGACCTAGCGCAGATACGCAGTATTTT.

The J gene is TRBJ1-4, the V gene TRBV7-8; no firm D call. V lost 4 bases to trimming and J lost 4 bases, with 16 bases between them. CDR3 length: 16 residues. Germline loops: CDR1 SGHVS, CDR2 FQNEAQ. The CDR3 protein is CASSSGRKEGNEKLFF. The CDR3 DNA follows: TGTGCCAGCAGCTCGGGTAGGAAGGAGGGTAATGAAAAACTGTTTTTT.

The V and J genes are TRBV10-3 and TRBJ1-2; tentative D call: TRBD1 (5 bases). The CDR3 has 13 amino acids. The germline V gene has CDR1 ENHRY and CDR2 SYGVKD. Trimming removed 6 bases from V and 6 bases from J, with 14 bases in between. The CDR3 sequence: CAISGTMRDGYTF. The CDR3 nucleotides read TGTGCCATCAGCGGGACTATGCGGGATGGCTACACCTTC.

This chain uses TRBV9 with TRBJ2-3, with D possibly being TRBD2 (6 bases). Trimming cost V 0 bases and J 1 base, with 9 bases left between them. The CDR3 consists of 15 residues. From germline, CDR1 is SGDLS and CDR2 YYNGEE. CDR3 amino acids: CASSVAASGTDTQYF. The CDR3 nucleotides are TGTGCCAGCAGCGTAGCGGCTAGCGGCACAGATACGCAGTATTTT.

The V and J genes are TRBV4-1 and TRBJ2-7, with 7 bases matching TRBD1. The germline V gene has CDR1 MGHRA and CDR2 YSYEKL. The V gene end was trimmed by 0 bases and the J gene end by 3 bases; junction bases not matched to a gene: 5. CDR3 size: 15 residues. CDR3 nucleotide sequence: TGCGCCAGCAGCCAAGAAGAGGCAGGGGGCTACGAGCAGTACTTC. It is translated as CASSQEEAGGYEQYF.

The rearrangement joins TRBV28 to TRBJ2-1; 9 bases line up with TRBD2. The CDR3 is 17 residues long. J was trimmed by 7 bases and V by 7 bases; bases with no gene match: 17. Germline-derived CDR1 and CDR2 are MDHEN and SYDVKM. The CDR3 DNA reads TGTGCCAGCAACCCGCCCGGGACTAGCCTTTCGTTGAATGAGCAGTTCTTC. Translating gives CASNPPGTSLSLNEQFF.

This clone has a single count. The J gene is TRBJ1-2, the V gene TRBV6-5; D is unclear. Germline-derived CDR1 and CDR2 are MNHEY and SVGAGI. The germline V and J ends were trimmed by 8 bases and 8 bases, with 21 bases remaining between them. The CDR3 covers 14 residues. CDR3 DNA: TGTGCCAGCCGGAGACCCGGGAATAGGGAAGGCTACACCTTC. Encoded protein: CASRRPGNREGYTF.

This clone was seen only a few times. This chain joins TRBV7-9 and TRBJ1-2; a weak D match, TRBD1 (5 bases). V shed 3 bases and J shed 7 bases, with 9 bases lying between them. From germline, CDR1 is SEHNR and CDR2 FQNEAQ (reference sequence). The CDR3 consists of 12 residues. The CDR3: CASSLTATGYTF. The CDR3 DNA reads as TGTGCCAGCAGCTTGACAGCCACTGGCTACACCTTC.

The rearrangement links TRBV27 to TRBJ1-1, with a possible D match to TRBD1 (6 bases). The CDR3 totals 15 residues. The germline CDR1 and CDR2 sequences are MNHEY and SMNVEV (reference sequence). Trimming removed 6 bases at V and 0 bases at J, with 14 bases between. CDR3 residues: CASSPMTGLNTEAFF. DNA for the CDR3: TGTGCCAGCAGCCCTATGACAGGACTGAACACTGAAGCTTTCTTT.

This sequence joins TRBV5-1 and TRBJ2-5; D not certain. The CDR3 is 16 residues long. The germline V gene encodes CDR1 SGHRS and CDR2 YFSETQ. Trimming left V 0 bases short and J 2 bases short, with 14 bases between. CDR3 sequence (DNA): TGCGCCAGCAGCTTGGGGCTTTCCCCTCTGCAAGAGACCCAGTACTTC. This sequence encodes CASSLGLSPLQETQYF.

This chain connects TRBV7-9 to TRBJ2-7; TRBD2 might be the D (5 bases). The length of the CDR3 is 13 residues. Germline V gives CDR1 SEHNR, CDR2 FQNEAQ (reference sequence). Trimming took 5 bases from V and 7 from J, leaving 15 bases between them. The CDR3 region is CASSMDARLEQYF. The CDR3 nucleotides read TGTGCCAGCAGCATGGACGCACGACTAGAGCAGTACTTC. Complete variable domain (other parts from reference TRBV7-9 and TRBJ2-7): DTGVSQNPRHKITKRGQNVTFRCDPISEHNRLYWYRQTLGQGPEFLTYFQNEAQLEKSRLLSDRFSAERPKGSFSTLEIQRTEQGDSAMYLCASSMDARLEQYFGPGTRLTVT.

The chain employs TRBV29-1 and TRBJ1-2; D ambiguous. The germline gives CDR1 SQVTM, CDR2 ANQGSEA. This CDR3 is 14 amino acids long. Between the trimmed V and J ends, which lost 3 bases and 1 base, there was a span of 12 bases. The CDR3 nucleotides are TGCAGCGTTGACACAGCAAACTTTAACTATGGCTACACCTTC. Its protein product is CSVDTANFNYGYTF.

This chain links TRBV7-9 with TRBJ2-1; TRBD2 matches 8 bases. V dropped 6 bases and J dropped 4; count of bases not matched to a gene: 11. The CDR3 covers 16 residues. CDR1 is SEHNR, CDR2 FQNEAQ, per germline (reference sequence). CDR3 DNA sequence: TGTGCCAGCAGGCCACCTTTAGCGGGGTTATACAATGAGCAGTTCTTC. This codes for CASRPPLAGLYNEQFF. Full variable domain (rest looked up from reference TRBV7-9 and TRBJ2-1): DTGVSQNPRHKITKRGQNVTFRCDPISEHNRLYWYRQTLGQGPEFLTYFQNEAQLEKSRLLSDRFSAERPKGSFSTLEIQRTEQGDSAMYLCASRPPLAGLYNEQFFGPGTRLTVL.

V usage is TRBV5-1 and J usage is TRBJ2-1; D unresolved. The CDR3 is made up of 16 amino acids. V shed 3 bases and J shed 0 bases, with 13 bases lying between them. Germline CDR1 is SGHRS and CDR2 is YFSETQ. The CDR3 DNA sequence: TGCGCCAGCAGCTCAAGGCCCGCGGCCTCCTACAATGAGCAGTTCTTC. Translating it yields CASSSRPAASYNEQFF.

The chain employs TRBV30 and TRBJ1-2; the D gene is possibly TRBD1 (5 bases). The CDR3 is 13 amino acids. Germline V CDR1 and CDR2: GTSNPN, SVGIG (reference sequence). V was pared by 2 bases and J by 2 bases, with 9 bases between. CDR3 DNA sequence: TGTGCCTGGAGTCAGGGTTTCAACTATGGCTACACCTTC. The encoded protein is CAWSQGFNYGYTF.

The rearrangement uses TRBV7-9 and TRBJ1-4, with D possibly matching TRBD1 (5 bases). Germline V gives CDR1 SEHNR, CDR2 FQNEAQ (reference sequence). Between the trimmed V and J ends, which lost 4 bases and 8 bases, there was a span of 17 bases. This CDR3 has 15 amino acids. CDR3 DNA sequence: TGTGCCAGCAGCTACCTCGGGACTCCGGGAGAAAAACTGTTTTTT. This sequence encodes CASSYLGTPGEKLFF.

The CDR3, as DNA: TGTGCCACCAGCAGATTGGGGGCTTATGGCTACACCTTC. It translates to CATSRLGAYGYTF. The chain couples TRBV15 to TRBJ1-2; maybe TRBD1 (6 bases). Germline V gives CDR1 LNHNV, CDR2 YYDKDF (reference sequence). The ends were cut back, 2 bases at V and 5 bases at J, with 9 bases in the middle. This CDR3 contains 13 residues.

This clone has a handful of counts. The chain recombines TRBV4-2 with TRBJ1-1; 7 bases match TRBD1. Germline V gene lookup returns CDR1 LGHNA and CDR2 YNFKEQ. The CDR3 spans 15 residues. The V gene end was trimmed by 1 base and the J gene end by 3 bases; junction bases not matched to a gene: 5. The CDR3: CASSQASTGYTEAFF. The CDR3 coding sequence is TGTGCCAGCAGCCAAGCTTCGACAGGGTACACTGAAGCTTTCTTT.

The table lists this clone with a count of one. This sequence joins TRBV18 and TRBJ2-3; 9 bases align to TRBD2. The CDR3 sequence is 14 residues long. J was trimmed by 3 bases and V by 3 bases; bases with no gene match: 1. In germline, CDR1 is KGHSH, CDR2 LQKENI. In nucleotides, the CDR3 is TGTGCCAGCTCACCGGGACTAGCAACAGATACGCAGTATTTT. Translation: CASSPGLATDTQYF.

This chain connects TRBV2 to TRBJ2-1; 11 bases align to TRBD2. The V gene's germline CDR1 is SNHLY and CDR2 FYNNEI. The CDR3 sequence is 15 residues long. Trimming at V came to 4 bases and at J to 3 bases, leaving 2 bases not matched to a gene. In DNA, the CDR3 is TGTGCCAGCAGTGTGGGACTAGCGGTCTACAATGAGCAGTTCTTC. Translation: CASSVGLAVYNEQFF.

CDR3 DNA sequence: TGTGCCAGCAGCCAATATGACGGGGGGTCGAGCGAGCAGTACTTC. Its translation: CASSQYDGGSSEQYF. The V call is TRBV14, the J call TRBJ2-7; 7 positions match TRBD2. The junction had 10 bases not matched to a gene; V was cut back by 2 bases and J by 6 bases. The CDR3 extends over 15 amino acids. Germline lookup yields CDR1 SGHDN and CDR2 FVKESK.

The chain joins TRBV6-5 to TRBJ1-1; no definite D call. This CDR3 has 12 residues. Germline V gene data show CDR1 as MNHEY and CDR2 as SVGAGI. Trimming cost V 4 bases and J 8 bases, with 11 bases left between them. CDR3 DNA: TGTGCCAGCAGTTCGAGCGGCGGAGAAGCTTTCTTT. Its translation: CASSSSGGEAFF.

CDR3 protein: CATEDRDYEQYF. The CDR3 DNA sequence: TGTGCCACGGAGGACAGAGACTACGAGCAGTACTTC. This chain connects TRBV2 to TRBJ2-7; D may be TRBD1 (6 bases). CDR3 size: 12 residues. Trimming pared 10 bases from V and 3 bases from J, leaving 13 bases between. Germline values: CDR1 SNHLY, CDR2 FYNNEI.

The rearrangement joins TRBV5-6 to TRBJ2-7; D call uncertain. Germline CDR1 and CDR2: SGHDT and YYEEEE. V gave up 3 bases and J gave up 4 bases, with 5 bases separating them. The CDR3 is 11 amino acids. The CDR3 region is CASSSLYEQYF. In nucleotides, the CDR3 is TGTGCCAGCAGCTCCCTATACGAGCAGTACTTC.

This clone was seen only once. This chain joins TRBV4-3 and TRBJ2-7, with D perhaps matching TRBD1 (7 bases). CDR1 and CDR2 from the germline V gene are LGHNA and YSLEER. V lost 0 bases to trimming and J lost 3 bases, with 24 bases between them. The CDR3 is 19 residues long. The CDR3 region has the DNA TGCGCCAGCAGCCAAGAGTTGGCAAGCGTTCAGGGGGGCCTCTACGAGCAGTACTTC. Protein: CASSQELASVQGGLYEQYF.

V is TRBV28 and J is TRBJ2-7; 9 nucleotides align to TRBD2. The germline gives CDR1 MDHEN, CDR2 SYDVKM. V shed 4 bases, J shed 2 bases, and the junction held 6 bases outside the gene matches. The CDR3 consists of 15 residues. The CDR3: CASSSRTSAAYEQYF. DNA for the CDR3: TGTGCCAGCAGTTCCAGGACTAGCGCCGCCTACGAGCAGTACTTC. The entire variable domain, with the rest obtained from reference TRBV28 and TRBJ2-7, is as follows: DVKVTQSSRYLVKRTGEKVFLECVQDMDHENMFWYRQDPGLGLRLIYFSYDVKMKEKGDIPEGYSVSREKKERFSLILESASTNQTSMYLCASSSRTSAAYEQYFGPGTRLTVT.

Here the CDR3 reads CASSFRGRSVTDTQYF. The CDR3 DNA reads TGTGCCAGCAGCTTCCGCGGGAGGAGTGTCACAGATACGCAGTATTTT. V and J are TRBV7-2 and TRBJ2-3; 8 bases are shared with TRBD2. This CDR3 comprises 16 residues. Trimming at V came to 3 bases and at J to 2 bases, leaving 7 bases not matched to a gene. CDR1 is SGHTA and CDR2 is FQGNSA in the germline V gene.

The V gene is TRBV5-8, the J gene TRBJ1-5; TRBD1 agrees at 7 bases. Trimming removed 4 bases from V and 1 base from J; junction bases left unmatched: 2. The CDR3 is made up of 14 amino acids. The germline CDR1 and CDR2 sequences are SGHTS and YDEGEE. CDR3 protein: CASSRTGSNQPQHF. CDR3 bases: TGTGCCAGCAGCAGGACAGGAAGCAATCAGCCCCAGCATTTT.